The T cell receptor beta chain under discussion was sequenced for a study of patients and donors after allogeneic stem cell transplantation. The CDR3 runs 17 residues. After removal of 2 bases from V and 5 bases from J, the junction contained 6 bases not matched to a gene. Germline CDR1 reads LGHNA; CDR2 reads YSLEER. This clonotype was seen more than once but under ten times. In TCRdb, the RT-PCR reads were re-called with MiXCR into one record per CDR3 protein. The repertoire holds approximately 160,000 distinct CDR3 sequences, with 30% as singletons. Sample: blood, either unsorted or a sorted T cell fraction (not recorded which). This chain connects TRBV4-3 to TRBJ2-1; TRBD2 matches 13 bases. The receptor's source is a human donor who was either an allogeneic HSCT recipient or a stem cell or donor lymphocyte infusion donor (not recorded which). It is not recorded whose cells these are; they may come from a transplant donor. CDR3 nucleotide sequence: TGCGCCAGCAGCCAACTCGGGGGACTAGCGGGGAACAATGAGCAGTTCTTC. It yields the protein CASSQLGGLAGNNEQFF.